The 14 T cell receptor beta chains presented below share a single source sample, sequenced in a study of blood T cell repertoires in COVID-19. Produced via immunoSEQ multiplex PCR; TCRdb's table is partial and in-frame only. The sample contains over 250,000 clones, 65% to 90% of which appear only once. Source material: peripheral blood. The receptors here all came from a human donor in a cohort sampled during active COVID-19.

V is TRBV4-2 and J is TRBJ2-2, with TRBD2 matching 13 bases. Germline V CDR1 and CDR2: LGHNA, YNFKEQ. The trim removed 0 bases at V and 8 bases at J, leaving 6 bases unmatched. This CDR3 has 17 amino acids. The CDR3 DNA follows: TGTGCCAGCAGCCAAGACCTTAAGACTAGCGGGAGGGGGGAGCTGTTTTTT. It yields the protein CASSQDLKTSGRGELFF.

As to this clone: At one end, the junction sequence differs from germline, possibly due to a read error. This chain joins TRBV18 and TRBJ2-1, with TRBD2 matching 13 bases. Germline CDR1 reads KGHSH; CDR2 reads LQKENI. This CDR3 is built from 19 residues. The CDR3: CASSAPGGLAGEMYNEQFF. The CDR3, as DNA: TGTGCCAGCTCAGCACCGGGTGGACTAGCGGGAGAGATGTACAATGAGCAGTTCTTC.

The chain employs TRBV6-1 and TRBJ2-3; tentative D call: TRBD2 (5 bases). The CDR3 has 17 amino acids. Germline CDR1 MNHNS, CDR2 SASEGT. The germline V and J ends were trimmed by 3 bases and 2 bases, with 18 bases remaining between them. CDR3 sequence: CASSDGVTRRPTDTQYF. Here the CDR3 DNA reads TGTGCCAGCAGTGACGGGGTAACTAGGCGGCCCACAGATACGCAGTATTTT.

J is TRBJ2-2 and V is TRBV19, with D tentatively TRBD2 (5 bases). The germline gives CDR1 LNHDA, CDR2 SQIVND (reference sequence). Deletions cut 4 bases from V and 5 bases from J, with 17 bases between. This CDR3 spans 16 amino acids. CDR3 amino acids: CASSRGVSGSTGELFF. CDR3 DNA: TGTGCCAGTAGTAGGGGAGTATCTGGGTCGACCGGGGAGCTGTTTTTT.

J is TRBJ1-1 and V is TRBV5-1; TRBD1 aligns across 7 bases. V lost 4 bases to trimming and J lost 2 bases; unmatched junction nucleotides: 11. CDR1 is SGHRS, CDR2 YFSETQ, per germline. The CDR3 consists of 16 residues. The CDR3 region has the DNA TGCGCCAGCAGCAAACAGACGGACAGGAAAAACACTGAAGCTTTCTTT. This sequence encodes CASSKQTDRKNTEAFF.

The CDR3 here is CASVVGLAGVGEQYF. CDR3 nucleotide sequence: TGCGCCAGCGTCGTGGGACTAGCGGGAGTCGGCGAGCAGTACTTC. The chain recombines TRBV10-1 with TRBJ2-7, with 14 bases fitting TRBD2. CDR1 WNHNN and CDR2 SYGVQD come from the germline V gene (reference sequence). The V segment lost 8 bases and the J segment 6 bases; nucleotides outside the gene matches: 9. This CDR3 is built from 15 residues.

This chain joins TRBV19 and TRBJ1-2; D call uncertain. V shed 9 bases and J shed 1 base, with 15 bases lying between them. Germline-derived CDR1 and CDR2 are LNHDA and SQIVND (reference sequence). The CDR3 runs to 14 residues. DNA for the CDR3: TGTGCCAGCAAACCGAACAGTCTTAACTATGGCTACACCTTC. Encoded protein: CASKPNSLNYGYTF.

This clone was counted a single time. This chain joins TRBV19 and TRBJ1-2; 8 bases align to TRBD1. The CDR3 extends over 16 amino acids. V lost 3 bases to trimming and J lost 6 bases; unmatched junction nucleotides: 12. The germline V gene has CDR1 LNHDA and CDR2 SQIVND (reference sequence). This CDR3 is CASSMGDRLLVHGYTF. CDR3 coding DNA: TGTGCCAGTAGTATGGGGGACAGGTTGCTAGTCCATGGCTACACCTTC.

This rearrangement joins TRBV3-1 (or the pseudogene TRBV3-2) to TRBJ2-2; 10 bases are shared with TRBD2. The CDR3 length is 16 residues. Per the germline V gene, CDR1 is LGHDT and CDR2 is YNNKEL (reference sequence). With V trimmed by 5 bases and J by 4 bases, 7 bases remained unmatched. The CDR3 nucleotides read TGTGCCAGCAGCTCTAGCGGGAGCTTGGTCACCGGGGAGCTGTTTTTT. This sequence encodes CASSSSGSLVTGELFF.

J is TRBJ2-5 and V is TRBV27; 8 nucleotides match TRBD1. Germline V gene lookup returns CDR1 MNHEY and CDR2 SMNVEV (reference sequence). CDR3 length equals 14 residues. The J segment lost 5 bases and the V segment lost 5 bases, leaving 7 bases of the junction unmatched. CDR3 loop: CASSQDRGWETQYF. The CDR3 DNA reads as TGTGCCAGCAGTCAAGACAGGGGTTGGGAGACCCAGTACTTC.

The chain has TRBV5-4 and TRBJ2-3, with a possible D match to TRBD2 (5 bases). This CDR3 is built from 13 residues. V was cut by 5 bases and J by 4 bases, with 11 bases left in between. Looked up from germline, CDR1 is SGHNT and CDR2 is YYREEE (reference sequence). The CDR3 DNA is TGTGCCAGCAGTCAACCTAGCCCAGATACGCAGTATTTT. This codes for CASSQPSPDTQYF.

The chain employs TRBV12-3 or TRBV12-4 and TRBJ1-1; D not resolved. The V end lost 5 bases, the J end lost 4 bases, and 8 bases lay between the germline ends. This CDR3 region has 12 residues. CDR3 nucleotide sequence: TGTGCCAGCAGTCAACGGTTCACTGAAGCTTTCTTT. Translation: CASSQRFTEAFF.

J is TRBJ2-5 and V is TRBV5-5; 14 positions agree with TRBD2. The CDR3 is made up of 17 amino acids. In germline, CDR1 is SGHKS, CDR2 YYEKEE (reference sequence). The V and J ends lost 4 bases and 1 base, in that order; junction bases with no gene match: 6. This chain's CDR3 is CASSRLAGGGPQETQYF. DNA for the CDR3: TGTGCCAGCAGCAGACTAGCGGGAGGGGGCCCCCAAGAGACCCAGTACTTC.

The chain joins TRBV18 to TRBJ2-5, with a tentative D call TRBD2 (5 bases). Trimming removed 3 bases at V and 2 bases at J, with 10 bases between. The CDR3 runs to 14 residues. Germline values: CDR1 KGHSH, CDR2 LQKENI. For the CDR3, the DNA is TGTGCCAGCTCACCTCGGACTGGGCAAGAGACCCAGTACTTC. It specifies CASSPRTGQETQYF.